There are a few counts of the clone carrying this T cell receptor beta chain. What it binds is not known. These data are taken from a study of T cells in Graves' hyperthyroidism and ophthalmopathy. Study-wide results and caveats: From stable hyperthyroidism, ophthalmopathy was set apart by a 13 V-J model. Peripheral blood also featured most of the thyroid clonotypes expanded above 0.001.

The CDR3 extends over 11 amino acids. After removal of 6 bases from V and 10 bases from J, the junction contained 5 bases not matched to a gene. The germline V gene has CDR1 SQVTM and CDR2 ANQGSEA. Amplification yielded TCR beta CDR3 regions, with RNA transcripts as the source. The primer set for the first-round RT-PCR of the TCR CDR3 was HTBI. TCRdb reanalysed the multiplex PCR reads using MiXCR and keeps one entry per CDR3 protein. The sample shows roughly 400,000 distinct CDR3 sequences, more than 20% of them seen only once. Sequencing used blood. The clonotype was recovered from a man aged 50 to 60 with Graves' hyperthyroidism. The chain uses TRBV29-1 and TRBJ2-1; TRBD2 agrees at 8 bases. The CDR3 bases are TGCAGCGTCGGACTAGCTAACGAGCAGTTCTTC. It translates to CSVGLANEQFF.